This T cell receptor beta chain was captured by sequencing in a study of neoadjuvant anti-PD-1 for oral cavity cancer. For the study at large: Patients mostly received three to four biweekly nivolumab doses at 3 mg/kg before surgery. Non-progressing patients received a fourth nivolumab dose near day 43, then surgery on days 50-56. The study's findings and limits: With three patients per group, TCR findings need larger cohorts.

Points on this clone: Its specificity is not known.

Germline V lookup: CDR1 SGDLS, CDR2 YYNGEE. Trimming cost V 4 bases and J 4 bases, with 11 bases left between them. The CDR3 is 14 residues long. Time point denoted: after neoadjuvant nivolumab, at surgical resection. These newly diagnosed stage II-IVA oral cavity squamous cell carcinoma patients had no prior systemic or radiation treatment. Only in-frame clones appear in the TCRdb table, and some are missing; sequencing was by immunoSEQ multiplex PCR. In the table there are some 14,000 clones, just under 70% of which are singletons. This chain uses TRBV9 with TRBJ2-2; possible D gene TRBD1, 6 bases. The source material was PBMCs, sampled after nivolumab (anti-PD-1) treatment. The receptor comes from a person aged 40-85 years with oral cavity squamous cell carcinoma. CDR3 DNA sequence: TGTGCCAGCAGCCCGAACAGGGTCACCGGGGAGCTGTTTTTT. Encoded protein: CASSPNRVTGELFF.